This T cell receptor (beta chain) stems from a study of T cell repertoires in cytomegalovirus infection. The CDR3 runs to 15 residues. Per the germline V gene, CDR1 is LNHDA and CDR2 is SQIVND (reference sequence). The V end was cut by 9 bases, the J end by 2 bases, with 17 bases between. Details on this clonotype: Its target is unknown.

TCRdb reprocessed the reads with MiXCR, giving one entry per CDR3 protein. The data show approximately 500,000 distinct CDR3 sequences, with 33% seen just once and under 20% held by the top ten. V is TRBV19 and J is TRBJ1-3; possible D gene TRBD1, 5 bases. This receptor was taken from a human donor in good health (CMV status not recorded). Some clones in this sample may be carry-over from other donors' samples. The source was cultured PBMCs, collected from culture after CMV antigen stimulation. CDR3 amino acids: CASGEGSSTGNTIYF. CDR3 nucleotide sequence: TGTGCCAGCGGCGAGGGGTCCTCCACTGGAAACACCATATATTTT.